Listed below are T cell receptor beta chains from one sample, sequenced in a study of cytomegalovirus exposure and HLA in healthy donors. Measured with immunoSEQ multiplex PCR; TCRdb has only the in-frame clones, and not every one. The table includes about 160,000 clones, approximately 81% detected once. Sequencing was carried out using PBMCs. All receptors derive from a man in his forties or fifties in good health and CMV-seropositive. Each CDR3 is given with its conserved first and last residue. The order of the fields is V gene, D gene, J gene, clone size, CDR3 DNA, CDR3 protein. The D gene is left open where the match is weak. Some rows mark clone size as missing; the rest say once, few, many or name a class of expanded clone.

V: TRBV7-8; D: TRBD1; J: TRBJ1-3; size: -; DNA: TGTGCCAGCGGACTGGACAGGGGGCCTGGAAACACCATATATTTT; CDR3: CASGLDRGPGNTIYF
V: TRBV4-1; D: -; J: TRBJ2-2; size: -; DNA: TGCGCCAGCAGGACGCAGGCGAACACCGGGGAGCTGTTTTTT; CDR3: CASRTQANTGELFF
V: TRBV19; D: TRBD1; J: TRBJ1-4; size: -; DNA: TGTGCCAGTAGCCCATGGCCCCTCCGACAGGGGGGAAAACTGTTTTTT; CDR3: CASSPWPLRQGGKLFF
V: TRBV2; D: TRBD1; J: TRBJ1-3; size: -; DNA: TGTGCCAGCAGTGAAGGGGACAGCCGCCTAGGAAACACCATATATTTT; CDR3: CASSEGDSRLGNTIYF
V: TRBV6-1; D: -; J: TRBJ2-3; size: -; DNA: TGTGCCAGCAGAAGCGGGCCTAGCACAGATACGCAGTATTTT; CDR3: CASRSGPSTDTQYF
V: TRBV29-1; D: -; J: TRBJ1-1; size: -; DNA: TGCAGCGTTGAAGAAGCCCGTATGAACACTGAAGCTTTCTTT; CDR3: CSVEEARMNTEAFF
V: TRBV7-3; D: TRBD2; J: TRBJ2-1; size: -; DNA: TGTGCCAGCAGCCCCGCGGGGGGAAGCTCCTACAATGAGCAGTTCTTC; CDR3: CASSPAGGSSYNEQFF
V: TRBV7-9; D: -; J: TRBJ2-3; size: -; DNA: TGTGCCAGCAGCTTAGGGTTAGCTAGCACAGATACGCAGTATTTT; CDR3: CASSLGLASTDTQYF
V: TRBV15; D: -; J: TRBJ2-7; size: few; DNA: TGTGCCACCAGCAGACAGGGTAGCTCCTACGAGCAGTACTTC; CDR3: CATSRQGSSYEQYF
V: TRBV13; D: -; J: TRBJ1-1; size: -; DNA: TGTGCCAGCAGTCAGGGGCTCACTGAAGCTTTCTTT; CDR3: CASSQGLTEAFF
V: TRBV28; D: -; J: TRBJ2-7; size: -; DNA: TGTGCCGCCAGCGGCCCGGTGGTGTACGAGCAGTACTTC; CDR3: CAASGPVVYEQYF
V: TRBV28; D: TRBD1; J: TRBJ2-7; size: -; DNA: TGTGCCAGCAGTTATGGCGGGACAGGGCCTAACTACGAGCAGTACTTC; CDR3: CASSYGGTGPNYEQYF
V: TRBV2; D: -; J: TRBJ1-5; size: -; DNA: TGTGCCAGCAGTGCTCAAGCGAGCGGGGGCGACCAGCCCCAGCATTTT; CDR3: CASSAQASGGDQPQHF
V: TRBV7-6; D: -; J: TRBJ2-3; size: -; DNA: TGTGCCAGCAGCTTAGGGGCAGACACAGATACGCAGTATTTT; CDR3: CASSLGADTDTQYF
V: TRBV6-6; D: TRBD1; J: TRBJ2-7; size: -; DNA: TGTGCCACCTCGCGGACAGGCGTCTACGAGCAGTACTTC; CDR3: CATSRTGVYEQYF
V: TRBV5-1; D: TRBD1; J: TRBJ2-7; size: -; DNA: TGCGCCAGCAGCTTGGGGACAGGGGATGCCTACGAGCAGTACTTC; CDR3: CASSLGTGDAYEQYF
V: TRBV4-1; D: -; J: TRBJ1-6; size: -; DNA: TGCGCCAGCAGACCGACAGCCACTGTATATAATTCACCCCTCCACTTT; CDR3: CASRPTATVYNSPLHF
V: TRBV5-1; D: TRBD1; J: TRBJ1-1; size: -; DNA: TGCGCCAGCAGCTTGGAGGGTCAGTACAGGGGAGCGTACACTGAAGCTTTCTTT; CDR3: CASSLEGQYRGAYTEAFF
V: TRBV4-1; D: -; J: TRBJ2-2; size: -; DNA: TGCGCCAGCAGCGCCCACAGGGGACTTGGGGGGGAGCTGTTTTTT; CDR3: CASSAHRGLGGELFF
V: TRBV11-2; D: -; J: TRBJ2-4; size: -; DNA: TGTGCCAGCAGCTTAGATCCGGGGTTAGCCAAAAACATTCAGTACTTC; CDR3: CASSLDPGLAKNIQYF
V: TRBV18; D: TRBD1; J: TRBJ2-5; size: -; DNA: TGTGCCAGCTCCCCGGGACAGCAAGAGACCCAGTACTTC; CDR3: CASSPGQQETQYF
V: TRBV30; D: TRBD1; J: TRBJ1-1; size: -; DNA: TGTGCCTGGAGTGTACCCTTCGCGGCAAGGGACAGCGATGCTTTCTTT; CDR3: CAWSVPFAARDSDAFF
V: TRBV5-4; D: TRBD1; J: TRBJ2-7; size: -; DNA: TGTGCCAGCAGCAGGGACAGCTACGAGCAGTACTTC; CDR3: CASSRDSYEQYF
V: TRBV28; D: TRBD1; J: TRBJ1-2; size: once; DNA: TGTGCCAGCAGTCCGACCGGACAGGGGAACTATGGCTACACCTTC; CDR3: CASSPTGQGNYGYTF
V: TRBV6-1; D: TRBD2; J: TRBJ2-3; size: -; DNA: TGTGCCAGCAGTGAAAGTAGCGGGGGGCTGGTAGATACGCAGTATTTT; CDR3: CASSESSGGLVDTQYF
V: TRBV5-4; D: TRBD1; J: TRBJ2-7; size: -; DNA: TGTGCCAGCAGCATAGGTCAAACCGGGACAGGGTCCAGAGAACCGTACTTC; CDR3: CASSIGQTGTGSREPYF
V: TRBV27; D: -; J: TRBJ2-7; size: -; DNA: TGTGCCAGCAGTTTATTCAAGGAGGAGACGGCATACGAGCAGTACTTC; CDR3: CASSLFKEETAYEQYF
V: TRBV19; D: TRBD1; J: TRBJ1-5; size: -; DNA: TGTGCCAGTAGTGCCGACAGGGCTTGGGGGAATCAGCCCCAGCATTTT; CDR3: CASSADRAWGNQPQHF
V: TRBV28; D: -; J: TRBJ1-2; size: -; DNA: TGTGCCAGCAGCCAAGGGGGGGCTCCGAGCTACACCTTC; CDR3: CASSQGGAPSYTF
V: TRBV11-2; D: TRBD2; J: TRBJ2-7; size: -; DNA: TGTGCCAGCAGACTTAGCGGGACCGGTTACGAGCAGTACTTC; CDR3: CASRLSGTGYEQYF
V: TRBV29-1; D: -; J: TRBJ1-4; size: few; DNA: TGCAGCGTGCGGGCAACTAATGAAAAACTGTTTTTT; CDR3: CSVRATNEKLFF
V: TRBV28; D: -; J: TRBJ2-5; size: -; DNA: TGTGCCAGCAGTTTATTGGGCTCCGGGACATTGAAAGAGACCCAGTACTTC; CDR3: CASSLLGSGTLKETQYF
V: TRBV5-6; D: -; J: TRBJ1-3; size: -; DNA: TGTGCCAGCAGCTTGGCCTCGGGAGCGGCCAGAAACACCATATATTTT; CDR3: CASSLASGAARNTIYF
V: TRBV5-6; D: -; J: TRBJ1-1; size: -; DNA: TGTGCCAGCAGCTTGGATCATGTCAACACTGAAGCTTTCTTT; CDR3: CASSLDHVNTEAFF
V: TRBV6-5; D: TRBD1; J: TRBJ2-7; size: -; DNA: TGTGCCAGCAGTCTCGGGACAGGGGGCGACGAGCAGTACTTC; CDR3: CASSLGTGGDEQYF
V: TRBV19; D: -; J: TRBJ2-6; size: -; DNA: TGTGCCAGTAGTCCTAGGGGGGGGGCTGGGGCCAACGTCCTGACTTTC; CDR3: CASSPRGGAGANVLTF
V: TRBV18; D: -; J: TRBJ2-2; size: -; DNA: TGTGCCAGCTCACCCCCGCAGGCCTCCGGGGAGCTGTTTTTT; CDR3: CASSPPQASGELFF
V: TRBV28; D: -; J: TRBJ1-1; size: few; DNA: TGTGCCAGCAGTCCCTTCCTGAACCCGACAGGTCGGGGTGGCACTGAAGCTTTCTTT; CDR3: CASSPFLNPTGRGGTEAFF
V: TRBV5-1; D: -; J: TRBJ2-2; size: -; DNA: TGCGCCAGCGGAGAGAACACCGGGGAGCTGTTTTTT; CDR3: CASGENTGELFF
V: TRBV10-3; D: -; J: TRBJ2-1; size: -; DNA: TGTGCCATCAGTGCCCCGACCGGGGGGCGAGGGAATGAGCAGTTCTTC; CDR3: CAISAPTGGRGNEQFF
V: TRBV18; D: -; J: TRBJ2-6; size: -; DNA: TGTGCCAGCTCACCGTCCGAGGGTGGGGCCAACGTCCTGACTTTC; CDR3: CASSPSEGGANVLTF
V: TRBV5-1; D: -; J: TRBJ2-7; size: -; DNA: TGCGCCAGCAGCTTGGGACAGAATGTATGGGGCGAGCAGTACTTC; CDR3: CASSLGQNVWGEQYF
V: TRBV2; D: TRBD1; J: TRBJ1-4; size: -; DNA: TGTGCCAGCAGTGGACAGGGGGCGGGTGAAAAACTGTTTTTT; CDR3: CASSGQGAGEKLFF
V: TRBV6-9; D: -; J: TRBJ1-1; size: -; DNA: TGTGCCAGCAGTTATGAAAGGCGTGGAGACAGGTGGCCCAACACTGAAGCTTTCTTT; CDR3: CASSYERRGDRWPNTEAFF
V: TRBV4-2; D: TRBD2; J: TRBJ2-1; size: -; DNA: TGTGCCAGCAGGGACAGCGGGAGGGGATACAATGAGCAGTTCTTC; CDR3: CASRDSGRGYNEQFF
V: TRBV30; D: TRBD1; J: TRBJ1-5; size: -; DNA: TGTGCCTGGAGTGGCTGGGGACAGGGAAATCAGCCCCAGCATTTT; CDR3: CAWSGWGQGNQPQHF
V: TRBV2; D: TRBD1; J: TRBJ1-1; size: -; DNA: TGTGCCAGCAGTACAGGGGGCTGGGACACTGAAGCTTTCTTT; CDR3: CASSTGGWDTEAFF
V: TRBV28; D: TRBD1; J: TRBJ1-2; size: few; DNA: TGTGCCAGCAGATTACTGTGGGACAGGGGAAAGGATGGCTACACCTTC; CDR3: CASRLLWDRGKDGYTF
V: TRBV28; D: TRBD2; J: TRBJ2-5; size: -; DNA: TGTGCCAGCAGTTTATGGGGAGGGGAGACCCAGTACTTC; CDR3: CASSLWGGETQYF
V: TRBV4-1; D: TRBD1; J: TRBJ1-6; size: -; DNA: TGCGCCAGCAGACTAGGACAGGGGCATAATTCACCCCTCCACTTT; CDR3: CASRLGQGHNSPLHF
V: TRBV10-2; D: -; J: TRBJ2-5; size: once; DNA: TGCGCCAGCAGTCGGTGGACTAACCAAGAGACCCAGTACTTC; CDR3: CASSRWTNQETQYF
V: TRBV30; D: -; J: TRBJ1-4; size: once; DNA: TGTGCCTGGAGCGGCCGGGGTGGCGAAAAACTGTTTTTT; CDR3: CAWSGRGGEKLFF
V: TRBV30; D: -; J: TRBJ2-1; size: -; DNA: TGTGCCTGGAGTAGCCTAAATAGAGGGTTGGCACATCACAATGAGCAGTTCTTC; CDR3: CAWSSLNRGLAHHNEQFF
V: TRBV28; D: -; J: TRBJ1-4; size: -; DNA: TGTGCCAGCAGTCCCGGAGGGGTAGCAACTAATGAAAAACTGTTTTTT; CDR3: CASSPGGVATNEKLFF
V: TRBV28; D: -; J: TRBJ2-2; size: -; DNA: TGTGCCAGCAGTTCTGGACAGCTCTACACCGGGGAGCTGTTTTTT; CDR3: CASSSGQLYTGELFF
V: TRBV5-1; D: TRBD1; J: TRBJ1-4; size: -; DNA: TGCGCCAGCAGCCGGGACAGCCTAAATGAAAAACTGTTTTTT; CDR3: CASSRDSLNEKLFF